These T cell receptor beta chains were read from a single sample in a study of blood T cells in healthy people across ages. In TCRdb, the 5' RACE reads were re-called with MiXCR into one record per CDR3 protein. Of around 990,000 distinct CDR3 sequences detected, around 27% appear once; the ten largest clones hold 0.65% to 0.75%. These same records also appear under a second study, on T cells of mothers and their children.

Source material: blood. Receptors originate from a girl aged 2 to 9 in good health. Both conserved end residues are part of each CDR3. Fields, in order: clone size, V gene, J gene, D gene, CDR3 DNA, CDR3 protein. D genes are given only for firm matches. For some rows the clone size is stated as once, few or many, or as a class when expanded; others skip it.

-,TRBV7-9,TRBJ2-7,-,TGTGCCAGTTCGGCCATCCCCTACGAGCAGTACTTC,CASSAIPYEQYF
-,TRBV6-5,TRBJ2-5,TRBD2,TGTGCCAGCAGCCTGCTTGGGACTACAGAGACCCAGTACTTC,CASSLLGTTETQYF
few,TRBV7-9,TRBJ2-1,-,TGTGCCAGCAGCGGGTATCGGACAGAGAGCTCCTACAATGAGCAGTTCTTC,CASSGYRTESSYNEQFF
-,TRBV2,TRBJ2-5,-,TGTGCCAGCAGTGACCCGGGGTCGAGAGAGACCCAGTACTTC,CASSDPGSRETQYF
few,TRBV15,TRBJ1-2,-,TGTGCCACCAGCCCCGAGCGGAGCTATGGCTACACCTTC,CATSPERSYGYTF
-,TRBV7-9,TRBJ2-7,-,TGTGCCAGCAGCCACCCCGGACAGCTGTACGAGCAGTACTTC,CASSHPGQLYEQYF
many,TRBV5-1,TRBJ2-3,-,TGCGCCAGCAGCTTAGGTTCCAGCATCACAGATACGCAGTATTTT,CASSLGSSITDTQYF
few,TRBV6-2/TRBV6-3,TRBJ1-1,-,TGTGCCAGCAGTTTCGGGCCGCGGGGTGACACTGAAGCTTTCTTT,CASSFGPRGDTEAFF
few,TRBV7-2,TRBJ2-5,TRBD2,TGTGCCAGCAGCCCCCCCGGGGGAGGGAAGGAGACCCAGTACTTC,CASSPPGGGKETQYF
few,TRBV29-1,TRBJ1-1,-,TGCAGCGTTGAAGACCCCCGAATACTGTACACTGAAGCTTTCTTT,CSVEDPRILYTEAFF
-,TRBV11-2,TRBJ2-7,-,TGTGCCTCAGCCCTCCGGCACGAGAAACACGAGCAGTACTTC,CASALRHEKHEQYF
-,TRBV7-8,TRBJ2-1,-,TGTGCCAGCTCAATAGTCGAGGGATCCTACAATGAGCAGTTCTTC,CASSIVEGSYNEQFF
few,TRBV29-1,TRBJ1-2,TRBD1,TGCAGCGACCGGACAGGATTTTATGGCTACACCTTC,CSDRTGFYGYTF
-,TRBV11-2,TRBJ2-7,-,TGTGCCAGCAGCTCCCGGACATACCACGAGCAGTACTTC,CASSSRTYHEQYF